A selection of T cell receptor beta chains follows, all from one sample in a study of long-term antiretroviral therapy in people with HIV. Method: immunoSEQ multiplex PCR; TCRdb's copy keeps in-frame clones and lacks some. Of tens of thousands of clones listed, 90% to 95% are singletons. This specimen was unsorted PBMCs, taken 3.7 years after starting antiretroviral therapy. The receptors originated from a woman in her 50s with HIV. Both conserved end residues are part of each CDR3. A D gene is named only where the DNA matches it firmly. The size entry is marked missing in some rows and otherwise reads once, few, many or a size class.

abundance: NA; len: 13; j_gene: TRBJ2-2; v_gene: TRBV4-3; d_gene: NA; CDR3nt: TGCGCCAGCAGCCTTCGCTCGGTCGGGGAGCTGTTTTTT; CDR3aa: CASSLRSVGELFF
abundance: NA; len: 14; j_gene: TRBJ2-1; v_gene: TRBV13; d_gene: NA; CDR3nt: TGTGCCAGCAGCCTGGGCCAGGCCTACAATGAGCAGTTCTTC; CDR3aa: CASSLGQAYNEQFF
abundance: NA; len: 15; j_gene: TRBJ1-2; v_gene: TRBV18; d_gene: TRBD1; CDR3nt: TGTGCCAGCTCACCATCAGGGACAGATACCTATGGCTACACCTTC; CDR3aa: CASSPSGTDTYGYTF
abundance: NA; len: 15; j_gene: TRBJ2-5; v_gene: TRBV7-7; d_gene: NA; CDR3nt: TGTGCTAGCAGCTTAGCCCGGGGGACGGGAGAGACCCAGTACTTC; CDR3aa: CASSLARGTGETQYF
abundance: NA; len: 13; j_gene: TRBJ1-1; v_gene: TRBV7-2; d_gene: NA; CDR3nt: TGTGCCAGCAGCTTTGGGGGATCCACTGAAGCTTTCTTT; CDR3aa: CASSFGGSTEAFF
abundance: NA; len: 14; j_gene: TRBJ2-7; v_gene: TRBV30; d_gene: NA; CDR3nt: TGTGCCTCCGAGAGGGCAGGGAGGATCTACGAGCAGTACTTC; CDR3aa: CASERAGRIYEQYF
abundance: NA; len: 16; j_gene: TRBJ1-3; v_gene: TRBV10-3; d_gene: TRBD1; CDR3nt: TGTGCCATCAGTGAGCAAAAGACAGGGACTGGAAACACCATATATTTT; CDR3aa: CAISEQKTGTGNTIYF
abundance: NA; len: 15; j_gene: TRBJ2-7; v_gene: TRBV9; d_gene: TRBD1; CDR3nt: TGTGCCAGCAGCGGCCGGGACAGAGAACCTGGCGAGCAGTACTTC; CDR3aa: CASSGRDREPGEQYF
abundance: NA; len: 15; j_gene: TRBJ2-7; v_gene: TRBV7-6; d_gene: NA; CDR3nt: TGTGCCAGCAGCTTAGAACCAGGCCTCTCCTACGAGCAGTACTTC; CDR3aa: CASSLEPGLSYEQYF
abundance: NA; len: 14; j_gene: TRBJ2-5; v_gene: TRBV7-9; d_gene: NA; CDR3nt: TGTGCCAGCAGCTTAGGGTCAGTACAAGAGACCCAGTACTTC; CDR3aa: CASSLGSVQETQYF
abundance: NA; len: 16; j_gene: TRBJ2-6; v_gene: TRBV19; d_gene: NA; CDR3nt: TGTGCCAGTAGTGGGCAGGGTATCTCTGGGGCCAACGTCCTGACTTTC; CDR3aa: CASSGQGISGANVLTF
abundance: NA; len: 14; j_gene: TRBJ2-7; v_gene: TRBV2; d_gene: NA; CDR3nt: TGTGCCAGCAGTCCCTCGGGGAGGCAGTACGAGCAGTACTTC; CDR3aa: CASSPSGRQYEQYF
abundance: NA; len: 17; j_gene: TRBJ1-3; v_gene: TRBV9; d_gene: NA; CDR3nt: TGTGCCAGCAGCGTAGGGAGCCAGGGTTATGCGGGAAACACCATATATTTT; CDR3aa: CASSVGSQGYAGNTIYF
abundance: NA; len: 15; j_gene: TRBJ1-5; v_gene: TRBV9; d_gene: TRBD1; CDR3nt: TGTGCCAGCAGCAAGACAGGGGGCGGCAATCAGCCCCAGCATTTT; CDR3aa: CASSKTGGGNQPQHF
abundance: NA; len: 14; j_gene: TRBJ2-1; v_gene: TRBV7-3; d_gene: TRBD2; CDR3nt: TGTGCCAGCCAGCGGGGGGGCTCCTACAATGAGCAGTTCTTC; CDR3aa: CASQRGGSYNEQFF
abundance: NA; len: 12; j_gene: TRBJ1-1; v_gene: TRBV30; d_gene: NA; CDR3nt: TGTGCCTGGAGCGGTCTGCGCACTGAAGCTTTCTTT; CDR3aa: CAWSGLRTEAFF
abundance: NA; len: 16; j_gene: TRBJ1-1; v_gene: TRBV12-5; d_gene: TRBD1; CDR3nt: TGTGCTAGTGGTTTGTCGACAGGGGCTATGAACACTGAAGCTTTCTTT; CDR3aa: CASGLSTGAMNTEAFF
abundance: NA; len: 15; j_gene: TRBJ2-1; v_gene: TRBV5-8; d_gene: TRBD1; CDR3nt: TGTGCCAGCAGCTCCTTAGGGACAGGGTACAATGAGCAGTTCTTC; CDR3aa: CASSSLGTGYNEQFF
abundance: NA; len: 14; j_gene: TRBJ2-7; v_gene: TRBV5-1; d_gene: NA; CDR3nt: TGCGCCAGCAGCTTTAGTGGCAGTTCCTACGAGCAGTACTTC; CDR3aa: CASSFSGSSYEQYF
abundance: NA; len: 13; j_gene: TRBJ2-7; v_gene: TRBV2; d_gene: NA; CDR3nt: TGTGCCAGCAGTGAAGGACGGTTCTACGAGCAGTACTTC; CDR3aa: CASSEGRFYEQYF
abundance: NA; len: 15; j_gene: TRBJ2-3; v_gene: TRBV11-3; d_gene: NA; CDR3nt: TGTGCCAGCAGCTTAGGTGGAACTAGCACAGATACGCAGTATTTT; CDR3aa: CASSLGGTSTDTQYF
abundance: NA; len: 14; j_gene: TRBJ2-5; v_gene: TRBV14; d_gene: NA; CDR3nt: TGTGCCAGCAGCCTGCTAGGACAGCAAGAGACCCAGTACTTC; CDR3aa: CASSLLGQQETQYF
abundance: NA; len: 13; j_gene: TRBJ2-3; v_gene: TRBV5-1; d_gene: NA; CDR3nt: TGCGCCAGCAGCCTTCAGGACTCAGATACGCAGTATTTT; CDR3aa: CASSLQDSDTQYF
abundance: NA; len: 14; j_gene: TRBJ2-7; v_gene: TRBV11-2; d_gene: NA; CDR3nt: TGTGCCAGCAGCCCCGACAGGACCTCCTACGAGCAGTACTTC; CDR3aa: CASSPDRTSYEQYF
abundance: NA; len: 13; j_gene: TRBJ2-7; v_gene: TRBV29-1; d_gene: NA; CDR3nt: TGCAGCGTTGAATCGGGACTGTACTACGAGCAGTACTTC; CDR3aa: CSVESGLYYEQYF
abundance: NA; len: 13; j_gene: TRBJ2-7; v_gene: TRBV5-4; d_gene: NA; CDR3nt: TGTGCCAGCAGCTTGAAGGGGACCTACGAGCAGTACTTC; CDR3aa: CASSLKGTYEQYF
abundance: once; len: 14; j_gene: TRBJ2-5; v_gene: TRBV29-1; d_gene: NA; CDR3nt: TGCAGCGTTGAGTCTGGGGGCGGGACGGAGACCCAGTACTTC; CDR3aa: CSVESGGGTETQYF
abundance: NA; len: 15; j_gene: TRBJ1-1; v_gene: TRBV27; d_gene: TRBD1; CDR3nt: TGTGCCAGCAGTTTATTCGGGACAGTGAACACTGAAGCTTTCTTT; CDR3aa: CASSLFGTVNTEAFF
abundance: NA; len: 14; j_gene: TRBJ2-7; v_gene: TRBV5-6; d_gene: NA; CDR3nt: TGTGCCAGCAGCTTGGGACGGGGTTTCTACGAGCAGTACTTC; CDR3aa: CASSLGRGFYEQYF
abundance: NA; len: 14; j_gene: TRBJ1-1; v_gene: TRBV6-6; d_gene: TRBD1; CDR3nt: TGTGCCAGCAGTTGGGGACAGATAAACACTGAAGCTTTCTTT; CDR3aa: CASSWGQINTEAFF
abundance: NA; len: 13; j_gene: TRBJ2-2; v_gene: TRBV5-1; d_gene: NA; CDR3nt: TGCGCCAGCAGCTTGGCAAACACCGGGGAGCTGTTTTTT; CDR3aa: CASSLANTGELFF
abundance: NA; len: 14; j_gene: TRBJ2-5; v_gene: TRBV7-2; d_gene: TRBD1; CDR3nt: TGTGCCAGCAGCTTAGGCCACAGGGGGGAGACCCAGTACTTC; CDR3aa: CASSLGHRGETQYF
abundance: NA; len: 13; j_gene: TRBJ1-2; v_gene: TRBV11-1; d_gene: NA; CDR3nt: TGTGCCAGCAGCGCAGGGGTCTTCTATGGCTACACCTTC; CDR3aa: CASSAGVFYGYTF
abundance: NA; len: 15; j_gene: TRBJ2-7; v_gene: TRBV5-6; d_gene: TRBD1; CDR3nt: TGTGCCAGCAGCAGCACAGGGGGCCCTCCCGACGAGCAGTACTTC; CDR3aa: CASSSTGGPPDEQYF
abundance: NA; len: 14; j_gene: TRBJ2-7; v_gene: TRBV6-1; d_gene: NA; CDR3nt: TGTGCCAGCAGTGAATTTGGCAGTCCCTACGAGCAGTACTTC; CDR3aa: CASSEFGSPYEQYF
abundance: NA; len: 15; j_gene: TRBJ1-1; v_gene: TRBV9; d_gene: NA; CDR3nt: TGTGCCAGCAGCGTCGACCCCGACTCGAACACTGAAGCTTTCTTT; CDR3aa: CASSVDPDSNTEAFF
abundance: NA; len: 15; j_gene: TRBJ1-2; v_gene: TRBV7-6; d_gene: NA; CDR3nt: TGTGCCAGCAGCTTATACCCGGGGACGGACTATGGCTACACCTTC; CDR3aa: CASSLYPGTDYGYTF
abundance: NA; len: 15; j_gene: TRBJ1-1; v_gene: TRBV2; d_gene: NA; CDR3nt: TGTGCCAGCAGTGACCCCGGGGCGCGGGACACTGAAGCTTTCTTT; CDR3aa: CASSDPGARDTEAFF
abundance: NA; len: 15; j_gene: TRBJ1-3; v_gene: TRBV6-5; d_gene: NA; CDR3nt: TGTGCCAGCAGGATCACCGGGACAACTGGAAACACCATATATTTT; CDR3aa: CASRITGTTGNTIYF
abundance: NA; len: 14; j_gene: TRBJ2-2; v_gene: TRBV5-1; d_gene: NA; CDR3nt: TGCGCCAGCAGCTTGGGCGGGATCACCGGGGAGCTGTTTTTT; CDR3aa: CASSLGGITGELFF
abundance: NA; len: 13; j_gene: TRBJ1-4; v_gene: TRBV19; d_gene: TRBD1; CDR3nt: TGTGCCAGTCAGGGGGTAACTAATGAAAAACTGTTTTTT; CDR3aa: CASQGVTNEKLFF
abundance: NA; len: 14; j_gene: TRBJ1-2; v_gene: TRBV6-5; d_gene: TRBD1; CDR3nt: TGTGCCAGCAGTTATTACCAGGGGGCCTATGGCTACACCTTC; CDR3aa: CASSYYQGAYGYTF
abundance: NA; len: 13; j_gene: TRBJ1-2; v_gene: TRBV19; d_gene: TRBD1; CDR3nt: TGTGCCAGTAAGGAAACAGGGGGTTATGGCTACACCTTC; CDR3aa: CASKETGGYGYTF
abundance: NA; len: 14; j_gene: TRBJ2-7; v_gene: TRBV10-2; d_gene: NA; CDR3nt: TGCGCCAGCAGTGAGTCAGGCAGTTCCTACGAGCAGTACTTC; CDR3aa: CASSESGSSYEQYF
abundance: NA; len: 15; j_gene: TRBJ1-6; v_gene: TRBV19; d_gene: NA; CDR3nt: TGTGCCAGTAGTCCGCTCCAGGGTTCGGATTCACCCCTCCACTTT; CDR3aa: CASSPLQGSDSPLHF